This T cell receptor beta chain emerged from a study of shared clonotypes between healthy human individuals. Findings and limits, study-wide: The study found lower generation probabilities in non-shared clonotypes than in those shared by all four donors.

Note on this clone: Its specificity is not known.

Here immunoSEQ multiplex PCR was the method, and the copy in TCRdb shows in-frame clones only, minus some. This sample has more than 900,000 clones, with more than 75% found just once. The sequenced sample consisted of memory CD4+ T cells from PBMCs. Subset described: CD45RA-negative fraction. The sequence was collected from a man between 18 and 35 years old in good health. Some clones in this sample may be carry-over from other donors' samples.

The CDR3 spells CASSMGQLYGYTF. In DNA, the CDR3 is TGTGCCAGTAGTATGGGGCAGCTCTATGGCTACACCTTC. The rearrangement uses TRBV19 and TRBJ1-2; D possibly corresponds to TRBD1 (5 bases). V was shortened by 3 bases and J by 4 bases, with 9 bases between the two germline ends. Per germline, CDR1 LNHDA and CDR2 SQIVND (reference sequence). The CDR3 extends over 13 amino acids.